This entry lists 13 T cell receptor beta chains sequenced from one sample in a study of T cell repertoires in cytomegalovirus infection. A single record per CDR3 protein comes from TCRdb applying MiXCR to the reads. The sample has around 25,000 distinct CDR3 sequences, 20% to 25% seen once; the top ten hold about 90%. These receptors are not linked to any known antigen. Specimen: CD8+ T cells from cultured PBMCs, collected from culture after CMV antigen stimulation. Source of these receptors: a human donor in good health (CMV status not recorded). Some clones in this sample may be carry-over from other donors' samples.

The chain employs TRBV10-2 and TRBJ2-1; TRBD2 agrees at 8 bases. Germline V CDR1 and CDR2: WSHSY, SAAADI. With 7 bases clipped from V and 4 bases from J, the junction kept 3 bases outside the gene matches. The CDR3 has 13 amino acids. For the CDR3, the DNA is TGCGCCAGCACCGCGGGGGGATACAATGAGCAGTTCTTC. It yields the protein CASTAGGYNEQFF.

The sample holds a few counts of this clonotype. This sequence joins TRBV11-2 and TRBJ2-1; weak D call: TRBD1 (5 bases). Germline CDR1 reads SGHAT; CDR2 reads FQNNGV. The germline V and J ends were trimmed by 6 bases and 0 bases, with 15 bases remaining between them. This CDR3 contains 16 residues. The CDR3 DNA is TGTGCCAGCAGTCCTCAGGGATTTAGCTCCTACAATGAGCAGTTCTTC. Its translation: CASSPQGFSSYNEQFF.

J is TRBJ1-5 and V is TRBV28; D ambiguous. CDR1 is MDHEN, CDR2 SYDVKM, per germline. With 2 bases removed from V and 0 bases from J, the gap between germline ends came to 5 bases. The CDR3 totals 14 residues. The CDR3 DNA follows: TGTGCCAGCAGTTTAAGAGCTAGCAATCAGCCCCAGCATTTT. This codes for CASSLRASNQPQHF.

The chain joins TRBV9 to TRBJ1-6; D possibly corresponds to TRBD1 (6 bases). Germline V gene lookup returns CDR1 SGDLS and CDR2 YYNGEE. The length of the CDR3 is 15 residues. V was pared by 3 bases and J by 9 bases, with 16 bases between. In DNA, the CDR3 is TGTGCCAGCAGCGAGGGGGGGACTTCTGGTTCACCCCTCCACTTT. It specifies CASSEGGTSGSPLHF.

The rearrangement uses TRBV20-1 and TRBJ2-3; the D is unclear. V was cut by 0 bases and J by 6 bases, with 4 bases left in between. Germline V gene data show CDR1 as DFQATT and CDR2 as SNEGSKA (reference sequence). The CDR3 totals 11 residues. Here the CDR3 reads CSARDRDTQYF. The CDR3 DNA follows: TGCAGTGCTAGAGACAGGGATACGCAGTATTTT.

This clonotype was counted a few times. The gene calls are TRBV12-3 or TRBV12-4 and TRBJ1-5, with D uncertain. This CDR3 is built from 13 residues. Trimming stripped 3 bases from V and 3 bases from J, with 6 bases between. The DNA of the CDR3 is TGTGCCAGCAGTTTTGACCCCAATCAGCCCCAGCATTTT. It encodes CASSFDPNQPQHF.

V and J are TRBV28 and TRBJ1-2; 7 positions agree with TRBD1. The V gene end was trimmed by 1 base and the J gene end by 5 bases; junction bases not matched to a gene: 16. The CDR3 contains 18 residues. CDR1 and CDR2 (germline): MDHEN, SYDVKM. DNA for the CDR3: TGTGCCAGCAGTTTATTCACGCCCGGGGAGGGGGCGCGTTATGGCTACACCTTC. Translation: CASSLFTPGEGARYGYTF.

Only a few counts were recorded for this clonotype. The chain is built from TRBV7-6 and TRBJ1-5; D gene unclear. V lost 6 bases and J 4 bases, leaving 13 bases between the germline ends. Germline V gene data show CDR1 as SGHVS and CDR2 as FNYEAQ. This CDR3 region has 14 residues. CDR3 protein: CASSPTAGNQPQHF. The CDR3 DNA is TGTGCCAGCAGTCCCACCGCGGGGAATCAGCCCCAGCATTTT.

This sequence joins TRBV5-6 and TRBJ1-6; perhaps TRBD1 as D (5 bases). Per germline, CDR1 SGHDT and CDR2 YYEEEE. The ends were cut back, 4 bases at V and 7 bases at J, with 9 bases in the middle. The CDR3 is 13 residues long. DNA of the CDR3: TGTGCCAGCAGCCCAGGGACCAATTCACCCCTCCACTTT. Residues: CASSPGTNSPLHF.

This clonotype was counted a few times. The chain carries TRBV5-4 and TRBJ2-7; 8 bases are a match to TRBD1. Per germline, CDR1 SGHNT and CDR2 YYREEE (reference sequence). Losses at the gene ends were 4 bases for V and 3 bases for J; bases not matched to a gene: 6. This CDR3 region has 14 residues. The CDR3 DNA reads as TGTGCCAGCAGCCTACAGGGGGACCTCTACGAGCAGTACTTC. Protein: CASSLQGDLYEQYF.

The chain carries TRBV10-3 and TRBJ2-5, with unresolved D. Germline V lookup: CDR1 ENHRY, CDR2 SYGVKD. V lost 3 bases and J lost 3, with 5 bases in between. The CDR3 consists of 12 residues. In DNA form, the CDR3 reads TGTGCCATCAGTGATCGGGAAGAGACCCAGTACTTC. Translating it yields CAISDREETQYF.

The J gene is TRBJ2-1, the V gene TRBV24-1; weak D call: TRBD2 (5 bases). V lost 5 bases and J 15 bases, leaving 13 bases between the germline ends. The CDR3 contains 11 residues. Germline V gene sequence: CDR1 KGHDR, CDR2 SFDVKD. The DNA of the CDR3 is TGTGCCACCAGTGCACAGAGGGTTTGGTTCTTC. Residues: CATSAQRVWFF.

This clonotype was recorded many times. The CDR3 here is CASDFLGAGGNTIYF. CDR3 bases: TGTGCCAGCGACTTCTTGGGGGCAGGAGGAAACACCATATATTTT. V and J are TRBV7-2 and TRBJ1-3; D is possibly TRBD1 (6 bases). The V gene's germline CDR1 is SGHTA and CDR2 FQGNSA. The CDR3 extends over 15 amino acids. Between the trimmed V and J ends, which lost 8 bases and 4 bases, there was a span of 18 bases. The entire variable domain, with the rest obtained from reference TRBV7-2 and TRBJ1-3, is as follows: GAGVSQSPSNKVTEKGKDVELRCDPISGHTALYWYRQSLGQGLEFLIYFQGNSAPDKSGLPSDRFSAERTGGSVSTLTIQRTQQEDSAVYLCASDFLGAGGNTIYFGEGSWLTVV.